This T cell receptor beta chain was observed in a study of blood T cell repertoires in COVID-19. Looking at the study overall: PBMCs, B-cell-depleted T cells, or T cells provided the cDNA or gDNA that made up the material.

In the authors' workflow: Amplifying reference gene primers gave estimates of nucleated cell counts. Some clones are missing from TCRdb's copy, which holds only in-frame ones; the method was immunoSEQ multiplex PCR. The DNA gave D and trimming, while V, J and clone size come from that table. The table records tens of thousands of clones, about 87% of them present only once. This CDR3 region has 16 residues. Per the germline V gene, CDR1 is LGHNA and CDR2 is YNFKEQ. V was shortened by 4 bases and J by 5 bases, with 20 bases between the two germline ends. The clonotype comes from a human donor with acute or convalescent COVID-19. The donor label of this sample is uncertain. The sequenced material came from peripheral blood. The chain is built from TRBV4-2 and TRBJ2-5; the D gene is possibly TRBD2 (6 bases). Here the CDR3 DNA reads TGTGCCAGCAGCCCCCGTGAGGGCGGGGTTGAGGAGACCCAGTACTTC. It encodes CASSPREGGVEETQYF.